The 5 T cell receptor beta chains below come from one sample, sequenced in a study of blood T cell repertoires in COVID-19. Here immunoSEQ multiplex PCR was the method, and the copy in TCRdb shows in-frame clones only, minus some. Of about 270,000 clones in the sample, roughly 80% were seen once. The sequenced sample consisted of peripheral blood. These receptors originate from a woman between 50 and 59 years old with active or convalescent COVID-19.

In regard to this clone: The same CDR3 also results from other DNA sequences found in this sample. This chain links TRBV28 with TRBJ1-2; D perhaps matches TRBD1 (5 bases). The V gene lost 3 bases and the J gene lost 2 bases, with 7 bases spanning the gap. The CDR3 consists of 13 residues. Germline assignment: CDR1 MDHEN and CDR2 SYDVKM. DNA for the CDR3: TGTGCCAGCAGTTTGTCAGGGAACTATGGCTACACCTTC. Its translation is CASSLSGNYGYTF.

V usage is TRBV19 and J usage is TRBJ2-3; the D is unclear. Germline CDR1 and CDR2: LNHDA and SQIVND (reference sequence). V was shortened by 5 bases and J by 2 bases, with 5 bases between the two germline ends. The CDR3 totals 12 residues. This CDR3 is CASSSLTDTQYF. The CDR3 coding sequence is TGTGCCAGTAGTTCCCTCACAGATACGCAGTATTTT.

The CDR3 loop reads CASSGRGRADEWAFF. CDR3 sequence (DNA): TGTGCCAGCAGCGGAAGGGGTCGGGCGGATGAATGGGCTTTCTTT. The chain has TRBV9 and TRBJ1-1; weak D call: TRBD1 (5 bases). Looked up from germline, CDR1 is SGDLS and CDR2 is YYNGEE. V lost 3 bases to trimming and J lost 11 bases, with 23 bases between them. CDR3 length: 15 residues.

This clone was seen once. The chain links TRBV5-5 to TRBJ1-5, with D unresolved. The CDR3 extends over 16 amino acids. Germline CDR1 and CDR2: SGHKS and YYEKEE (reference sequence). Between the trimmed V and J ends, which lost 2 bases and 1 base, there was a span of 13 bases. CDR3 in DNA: TGTGCCAGCAGCTTAAGTCCGGAGGGAAGCAATCAGCCCCAGCATTTT. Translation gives CASSLSPEGSNQPQHF. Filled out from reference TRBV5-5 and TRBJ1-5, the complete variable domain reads DAGVTQSPTHLIKTRGQQVTLRCSPISGHKSVSWYQQVLGQGPQFIFQYYEKEERGRGNFPDRFSARQFPNYSSELNVNALLLGDSALYLCASSLSPEGSNQPQHFGDGTRLSIL.

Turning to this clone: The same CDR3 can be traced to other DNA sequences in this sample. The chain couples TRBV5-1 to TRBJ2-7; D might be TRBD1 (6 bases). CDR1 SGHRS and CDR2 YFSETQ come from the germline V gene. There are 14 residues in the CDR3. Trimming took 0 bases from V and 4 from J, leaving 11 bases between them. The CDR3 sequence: CASSLAGDAYEQYF. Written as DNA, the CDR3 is TGCGCCAGCAGCTTGGCAGGGGACGCTTACGAGCAGTACTTC.